Listed below are T cell receptor beta chains from one sample, sequenced in a study of T cells in Graves' hyperthyroidism and ophthalmopathy. MiXCR, applied by TCRdb to the multiplex PCR reads, yields one record per CDR3 protein. The sample includes approximately 400,000 distinct CDR3 sequences, about 15% seen only once; the top ten take approximately 8%. The sample consisted of blood. The receptors shown here come from a woman younger than 30 with Graves' hyperthyroidism. Both conserved end residues are part of each CDR3. A D gene is named only where the DNA matches it firmly. The size field is filled for only some rows; it gives once, few, many or a size class.

J: TRBJ1-5
size: many
D: -
V: TRBV28
CDR3: CASAYPGKQPQHF
DNA: TGTGCCAGCGCGTATCCCGGGAAGCAGCCCCAGCATTTT

J: TRBJ2-3
size: many
D: TRBD1
V: TRBV6-1
CDR3: CASSSRDRVTDTQYF
DNA: TGTGCCAGCAGTTCCAGAGACAGGGTAACAGATACGCAGTATTTT

J: TRBJ2-1
size: -
D: -
V: TRBV20-1
CDR3: CSARDYRGVSNEQFF
DNA: TGCAGTGCTAGAGATTATCGTGGGGTCTCCAATGAGCAGTTCTTC

J: TRBJ2-6
size: many
D: -
V: TRBV6-1
CDR3: CASSEATGANVLTF
DNA: TGTGCCAGCAGTGAAGCTACTGGGGCCAACGTCCTGACTTTC

J: TRBJ2-1
size: many
D: TRBD2
V: TRBV12-3/TRBV12-4
CDR3: CASSYTPGVAGYLGEQFF
DNA: TGTGCCAGCAGTTACACGCCGGGAGTAGCGGGGTACTTGGGTGAGCAGTTCTTC

J: TRBJ1-4
size: few
D: -
V: TRBV19
CDR3: CASSISRTFNEKLFF
DNA: TGTGCCAGTAGTATTTCGAGGACCTTTAATGAAAAACTGTTTTTT

J: TRBJ1-1
size: many
D: -
V: TRBV19
CDR3: CASRRGSAATEAFF
DNA: TGTGCCAGTAGAAGGGGCTCGGCGGCCACTGAAGCTTTCTTT

J: TRBJ1-2
size: many
D: -
V: TRBV28
CDR3: CASSYAGIRSGDGYTF
DNA: TGTGCCAGCAGTTATGCAGGGATAAGGTCCGGAGATGGCTACACCTTC

J: TRBJ2-7
size: few
D: TRBD2
V: TRBV6-2/TRBV6-3
CDR3: CASTESGRESYEQYF
DNA: TGTGCCAGCACCGAAAGCGGGAGGGAGTCCTACGAGCAGTACTTC

J: TRBJ2-5
size: many
D: TRBD1
V: TRBV5-1
CDR3: CASSPGQGGETQYF
DNA: TGCGCCAGCAGCCCGGGACAGGGAGGAGAGACCCAGTACTTC

J: TRBJ1-2
size: few
D: TRBD1
V: TRBV19
CDR3: CASSILPRDSIYGYTF
DNA: TGTGCCAGTAGTATACTCCCCCGGGACAGCATCTATGGCTACACCTTC

J: TRBJ2-5
size: many
D: -
V: TRBV12-3/TRBV12-4
CDR3: CASSFLEETQYF
DNA: TGTGCCAGCAGTTTCCTAGAGGAGACCCAGTACTTC

J: TRBJ2-5
size: many
D: -
V: TRBV12-3/TRBV12-4
CDR3: CASSLSGETQYF
DNA: TGTGCCAGCAGCTTGTCCGGGGAGACCCAGTACTTC

J: TRBJ1-1
size: once
D: -
V: TRBV24-1
CDR3: CATRGPVGEAFF
DNA: TGTGCCACCAGAGGGCCGGTAGGTGAAGCTTTCTTT